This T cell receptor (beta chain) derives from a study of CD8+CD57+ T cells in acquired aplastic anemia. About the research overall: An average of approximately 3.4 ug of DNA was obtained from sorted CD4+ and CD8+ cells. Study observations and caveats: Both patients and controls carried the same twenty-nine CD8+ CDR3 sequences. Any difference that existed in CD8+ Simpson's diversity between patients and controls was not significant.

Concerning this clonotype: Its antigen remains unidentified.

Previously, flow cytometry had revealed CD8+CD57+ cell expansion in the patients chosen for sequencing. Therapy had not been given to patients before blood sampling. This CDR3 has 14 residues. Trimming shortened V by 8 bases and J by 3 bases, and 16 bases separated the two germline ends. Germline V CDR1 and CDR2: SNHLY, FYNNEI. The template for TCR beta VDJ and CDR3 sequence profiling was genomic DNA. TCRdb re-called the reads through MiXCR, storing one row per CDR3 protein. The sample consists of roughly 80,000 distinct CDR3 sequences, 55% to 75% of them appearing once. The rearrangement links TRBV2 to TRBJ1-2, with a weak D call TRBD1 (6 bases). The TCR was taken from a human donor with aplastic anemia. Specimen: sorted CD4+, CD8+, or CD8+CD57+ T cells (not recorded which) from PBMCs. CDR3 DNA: TGTGCCAGCTTCCAACCTGAGGGGGACTATGGCTACACCTTC. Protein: CASFQPEGDYGYTF.